This T cell receptor beta chain was documented in a study of shared T cell receptors in the human thymus. Measured with immunoSEQ multiplex PCR; TCRdb has only the in-frame clones, and not every one. The sample yields approximately 730,000 clones, approximately 83% seen once. In germline, CDR1 is LGHNA, CDR2 YSLEER. Trimming cost V 0 bases and J 10 bases, with 22 bases left between them. This CDR3 spans 17 amino acids. This sample was shared with a second study, whose subject was human thymus T cells. That source adds: Thymus was obtained from resections taken during corrective heart surgery.

The receptor was derived from a girl under three years old with a congenital heart defect. The sample was thymocytes. The chain combines TRBV4-3 with TRBJ2-1; tentatively, D is TRBD1 (5 bases). The CDR3 coding sequence is TGCGCCAGCAGCCAAGATTACAGGTACAGAACCTCGAAGGAGCAGTTCTTC. Translated, it gives CASSQDYRYRTSKEQFF.